The present TCR beta chain was sequenced within a study of T-cell reconstitution after alpha-beta-depleted transplantation in children. Molecular barcoding with unique molecular identifiers was used for the TCRbeta library. TCRdb re-called the PCR reads through MiXCR, storing one row per CDR3 protein. Counted here are about 110,000 distinct CDR3 sequences, about a tenth occurring once; the ten biggest clones make up around 8.5%. In its sample, this clonotype was seen many times. Germline CDR1 and CDR2: LGHDT and YNNKEL (reference sequence). This CDR3 comprises 14 residues. Trimming removed 4 bases at V and 1 base at J, with 11 bases between.

This sample comprised PBMCs from the stem cell graft donor, obtained from the stem cell graft. The sequence was obtained from a human donor who donated a stem cell graft to a child with acute lymphoblastic leukemia. The rearrangement joins TRBV3-1 to TRBJ2-7, with D possibly TRBD2 on 5 matching bases. For the CDR3, the DNA is TGTGCCAGCAGCCCGTCGAGGGTTTCCTACGAGCAGTACTTC. Translation gives CASSPSRVSYEQYF.